The rows below give T cell receptor beta chains drawn from one sample of a study of cytomegalovirus exposure and HLA in healthy donors. Libraries were prepared by immunoSEQ multiplex PCR; TCRdb keeps only in-frame clonotypes and omits some of them. The sample includes 150,000 or so clones, around 78% of them seen just once. Sequencing used PBMCs. These receptors were obtained from a young woman in good health and CMV-seronegative. CDR3s include the opening cysteine and the closing phenylalanine or tryptophan. The D gene is left open where the match is weak. Expanded clones get a size class; other rows say once, few or many, or leave the size out.

v_gene: TRBV19; abundance: .; d_gene: .; j_gene: TRBJ1-4; CDR3nt: TGTGCCACGAAGGGGTTGACTAATGAAAAACTGTTTTTT; CDR3aa: CATKGLTNEKLFF
v_gene: TRBV9; abundance: few; d_gene: .; j_gene: TRBJ2-3; CDR3nt: TGTGCCAGCGGGCAGCGGTCCACAGATACGCAGTATTTT; CDR3aa: CASGQRSTDTQYF
v_gene: TRBV30; abundance: .; d_gene: TRBD1; j_gene: TRBJ2-3; CDR3nt: TGTGCCTGGAGTAGGGGACAGGGGGCTGTCCTAGATACGCAGTATTTT; CDR3aa: CAWSRGQGAVLDTQYF
v_gene: TRBV7-2; abundance: once; d_gene: TRBD2; j_gene: TRBJ2-7; CDR3nt: TGTGCCAGCAGCTTACAGCGGGGGGGCTGGTACGAGCAGTACTTC; CDR3aa: CASSLQRGGWYEQYF
v_gene: TRBV30; abundance: .; d_gene: .; j_gene: TRBJ2-1; CDR3nt: TGTGCCTGGAGTGTAGAGGTCTACAATGAGCAGTTCTTC; CDR3aa: CAWSVEVYNEQFF
v_gene: TRBV28; abundance: .; d_gene: .; j_gene: TRBJ2-3; CDR3nt: TGTGCCAGCAGTTTGGTGTCGAGCAGCACAGATACGCAGTATTTT; CDR3aa: CASSLVSSSTDTQYF
v_gene: TRBV11-3; abundance: .; d_gene: .; j_gene: TRBJ2-6; CDR3nt: TGTGCCAGCAGCTTAGAATCGGGGGGCAACGGCCTGACTTTC; CDR3aa: CASSLESGGNGLTF
v_gene: TRBV19; abundance: .; d_gene: TRBD2; j_gene: TRBJ2-1; CDR3nt: TGTGCCAGTAGACGCCCGGGGCTAGCGGGAGGTAATGAGCAGTTCTTC; CDR3aa: CASRRPGLAGGNEQFF
v_gene: TRBV4-3; abundance: .; d_gene: .; j_gene: TRBJ2-3; CDR3nt: TGCGCCAGCAGCCAGAGAACCGGGACTAGCACAGATACGCAGTATTTT; CDR3aa: CASSQRTGTSTDTQYF
v_gene: TRBV28; abundance: few; d_gene: TRBD2; j_gene: TRBJ2-7; CDR3nt: TGTGCCAGCAGCTCGGGGGGGCAAGACGAGCAGTACTTC; CDR3aa: CASSSGGQDEQYF
v_gene: TRBV5-4; abundance: .; d_gene: TRBD1; j_gene: TRBJ2-1; CDR3nt: TGTGCCAGCAGGGGGGACAGGGGGTTGAGCTCCTACAATGAGCAGTTCTTC; CDR3aa: CASRGDRGLSSYNEQFF
v_gene: TRBV9; abundance: .; d_gene: .; j_gene: TRBJ1-2; CDR3nt: TGTGCCAGCAGGGGGCTGAGTAACTATGGCTACACCTTC; CDR3aa: CASRGLSNYGYTF
v_gene: TRBV7-9; abundance: .; d_gene: .; j_gene: TRBJ2-7; CDR3nt: TGTGCCAGCAGCCCCCGCGGCTACGAGCAGTACTTC; CDR3aa: CASSPRGYEQYF
v_gene: TRBV4-1; abundance: .; d_gene: TRBD2; j_gene: TRBJ2-5; CDR3nt: TGCGCCAGCAGCCAAGATATAGGGCTAGCGGGGGGGCAAGAGACCCAGTACTTC; CDR3aa: CASSQDIGLAGGQETQYF
v_gene: TRBV15; abundance: .; d_gene: TRBD2; j_gene: TRBJ2-7; CDR3nt: TGTGCCACCAGCACGGGTCGGGTTAGCGGGGGGGCAGACGAGCAGTACTTC; CDR3aa: CATSTGRVSGGADEQYF
v_gene: TRBV18; abundance: .; d_gene: .; j_gene: TRBJ1-4; CDR3nt: TGTGCCAGCTCATTTGGCGAGGGCCATGAAAAACTGTTTTTT; CDR3aa: CASSFGEGHEKLFF
v_gene: TRBV5-1; abundance: few; d_gene: .; j_gene: TRBJ1-1; CDR3nt: TGCGCCAGCAGCGACTCGACAGACCCGAACACTGAAGCTTTCTTT; CDR3aa: CASSDSTDPNTEAFF
v_gene: TRBV4-2; abundance: .; d_gene: TRBD1; j_gene: TRBJ1-5; CDR3nt: TGTGCCAGCAGCCAAGATAGGACAGGGAGCAATCAGCCCCAGCATTTT; CDR3aa: CASSQDRTGSNQPQHF
v_gene: TRBV5-5; abundance: .; d_gene: .; j_gene: TRBJ1-4; CDR3nt: TGTGCCAGCAGCTTGGAAGGGGTTAGGGGTGAAAAACTGTTTTTT; CDR3aa: CASSLEGVRGEKLFF
v_gene: TRBV19; abundance: .; d_gene: .; j_gene: TRBJ1-1; CDR3nt: TGTGCCAGTAGTCCATATGAGCAGGGCCGCCAAGCTTTCTTT; CDR3aa: CASSPYEQGRQAFF
v_gene: TRBV4-2; abundance: .; d_gene: TRBD2; j_gene: TRBJ2-3; CDR3nt: TGTGCCAGCAGCCAAGAACTAGCGGGGGGCCGCGGCACAGATACGCAGTATTTT; CDR3aa: CASSQELAGGRGTDTQYF
v_gene: TRBV29-1; abundance: .; d_gene: TRBD2; j_gene: TRBJ2-1; CDR3nt: TGCAGCGTTTCCGGGACTAGCGACTACAATGAGCAGTTCTTC; CDR3aa: CSVSGTSDYNEQFF
v_gene: TRBV4-3; abundance: .; d_gene: .; j_gene: TRBJ2-2; CDR3nt: TGCGCCAGCAGCCAAGACAGAGCGACCTACACCGGGGAGCTGTTTTTT; CDR3aa: CASSQDRATYTGELFF
v_gene: TRBV7-2; abundance: .; d_gene: TRBD1; j_gene: TRBJ1-2; CDR3nt: TGTGCCAGCACGACCCGCAGGGACAGGGGGTACACCTTC; CDR3aa: CASTTRRDRGYTF
v_gene: TRBV30; abundance: few; d_gene: .; j_gene: TRBJ1-3; CDR3nt: TGTGCCTGGACCCCAGGGGGAAACACCATATATTTT; CDR3aa: CAWTPGGNTIYF
v_gene: TRBV25-1; abundance: .; d_gene: .; j_gene: TRBJ2-3; CDR3nt: TGTGCCAGCAGTGATAACCTCAGGAGCACAGATACGCAGTATTTT; CDR3aa: CASSDNLRSTDTQYF
v_gene: TRBV2; abundance: once; d_gene: .; j_gene: TRBJ1-2; CDR3nt: TGTGCCAGCAGTGATGCCGGGAATGGCTACACCTTC; CDR3aa: CASSDAGNGYTF
v_gene: TRBV5-1; abundance: .; d_gene: .; j_gene: TRBJ2-1; CDR3nt: TGCGCCAGCACTGTGGTCGGTAGCGGCTACAATGAGCAGTTCTTC; CDR3aa: CASTVVGSGYNEQFF
v_gene: TRBV19; abundance: once; d_gene: .; j_gene: TRBJ1-5; CDR3nt: TGTGCCAGTAGTATAGATCGACAGCTTAGCAATCAGCCCCAGCATTTT; CDR3aa: CASSIDRQLSNQPQHF
v_gene: TRBV11-2; abundance: .; d_gene: TRBD1; j_gene: TRBJ1-1; CDR3nt: TGTGCCAGCAGCTTAGAACGGACAGGGATCGAAGCTTTCTTT; CDR3aa: CASSLERTGIEAFF
v_gene: TRBV4-3; abundance: .; d_gene: .; j_gene: TRBJ1-3; CDR3nt: TGCGCCAGCAGCCCCTCCGCTATAAGCTCTGGAAACACCATATATTTT; CDR3aa: CASSPSAISSGNTIYF
v_gene: TRBV10-2; abundance: .; d_gene: TRBD1; j_gene: TRBJ1-2; CDR3nt: TGCGCCAGCAGTTGGACAGGGGGTGGCTACACCTTC; CDR3aa: CASSWTGGGYTF
v_gene: TRBV28; abundance: once; d_gene: TRBD2; j_gene: TRBJ2-5; CDR3nt: TGTGCCAGCTCTACCTTTTCGGGACTAGCGGGGGCTCCGTACCAAGAGACCCAGTACTTC; CDR3aa: CASSTFSGLAGAPYQETQYF
v_gene: TRBV6-4; abundance: .; d_gene: .; j_gene: TRBJ1-1; CDR3nt: TGTGCCAGCAGTGACTCCGGGTCCCCTGAAGCTTTCTTT; CDR3aa: CASSDSGSPEAFF
v_gene: TRBV5-6; abundance: .; d_gene: TRBD2; j_gene: TRBJ2-5; CDR3nt: TGTGCCAGCAGCCTTGGGACTAGCGTCAAAGAGACCCAGTACTTC; CDR3aa: CASSLGTSVKETQYF
v_gene: TRBV12-5; abundance: once; d_gene: TRBD1; j_gene: TRBJ1-1; CDR3nt: TGTGCTAGTGGCCGCGGACAGGGGGCCACTGAAGCTTTCTTT; CDR3aa: CASGRGQGATEAFF
v_gene: TRBV19; abundance: .; d_gene: TRBD1; j_gene: TRBJ2-1; CDR3nt: TGTGCCAGTCGGACAGGGAACTCCTACAATGAGCAGTTCTTC; CDR3aa: CASRTGNSYNEQFF
v_gene: TRBV4-3; abundance: .; d_gene: .; j_gene: TRBJ1-2; CDR3nt: TGCGCCAGCAGCCAAGATAGGCTAACAGGGTTTGGCTATGGCTACACCTTC; CDR3aa: CASSQDRLTGFGYGYTF
v_gene: TRBV14; abundance: .; d_gene: TRBD1; j_gene: TRBJ1-2; CDR3nt: TGTGCCAGCAGCCGATTGACAGGGAGCTATGGCTACACCTTC; CDR3aa: CASSRLTGSYGYTF
v_gene: TRBV4-1; abundance: .; d_gene: TRBD2; j_gene: TRBJ2-1; CDR3nt: TGCGCCAGCAGCCAGAGCGGGAGGAGTAATGAGCAGTTCTTC; CDR3aa: CASSQSGRSNEQFF
v_gene: TRBV19; abundance: once; d_gene: .; j_gene: TRBJ2-7; CDR3nt: TGTGCCAGTAGTAGAGCAGGGGAAGACCACTACGAGCAGTACTTC; CDR3aa: CASSRAGEDHYEQYF